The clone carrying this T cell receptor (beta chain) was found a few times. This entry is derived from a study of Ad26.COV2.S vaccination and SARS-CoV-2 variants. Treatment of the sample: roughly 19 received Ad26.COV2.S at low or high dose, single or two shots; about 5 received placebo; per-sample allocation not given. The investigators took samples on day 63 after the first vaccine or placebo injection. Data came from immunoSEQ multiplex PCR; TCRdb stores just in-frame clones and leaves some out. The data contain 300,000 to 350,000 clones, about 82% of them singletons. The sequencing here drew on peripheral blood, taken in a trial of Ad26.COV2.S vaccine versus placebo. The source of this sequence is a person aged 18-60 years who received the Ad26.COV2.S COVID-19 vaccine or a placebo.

CDR3 DNA sequence: TGTGCCAGCAGCCGAGTCTCCGGGCTGGACGACAATGAGCAGTTCTTC. Translated: CASSRVSGLDDNEQFF. This rearrangement joins TRBV4-2 to TRBJ2-1; unclear D gene. Trimming removed 4 bases from V and 5 bases from J, with 18 bases in between. CDR1 and CDR2 from the germline V gene are LGHNA and YNFKEQ. The CDR3 covers 16 residues.